The 2 T cell receptor beta chains reported below all come from one sample, sequenced in a study of blood T cell repertoires in COVID-19. Assay: immunoSEQ multiplex PCR; the TCRdb copy retains only in-frame clones and omits some. The sample lists over 85,000 clones, more than 85% seen once, with 2.3% in the top ten. Sequencing used peripheral blood. These TCRs come from a human donor with active COVID-19. The donor label of this sample is uncertain.

The chain is built from TRBV5-1 and TRBJ2-1; TRBD1 agrees at 9 bases. The CDR3 is 15 amino acids. The V gene end was trimmed by 0 bases and the J gene end by 8 bases; junction bases not matched to a gene: 6. The germline V gene encodes CDR1 SGHRS and CDR2 YFSETQ. The CDR3 reads CASSLVGRTGDEQFF. In DNA, the CDR3 is TGCGCCAGCAGCTTGGTAGGGCGGACAGGGGATGAGCAGTTCTTC. The full variable domain, with the rest looked up from reference TRBV5-1 and TRBJ2-1, is KAGVTQTPRYLIKTRGQQVTLSCSPISGHRSVSWYQQTPGQGLQFLFEYFSETQRNKGNFPGRFSGRQFSNSRSEMNVSTLELGDSALYLCASSLVGRTGDEQFFGPGTRLTVL.

This sequence joins TRBV11-2 and TRBJ2-1; D is undetermined. Deletions cut 1 base from V and 2 bases from J, with 9 bases between. Germline V gene lookup returns CDR1 SGHAT and CDR2 FQNNGV. CDR3 length equals 15 residues. The CDR3 DNA is TGTGCCAGCAGCTTAGGGGCGTTTCCCTACAATGAGCAGTTCTTC. Protein: CASSLGAFPYNEQFF.